This record concerns one T cell receptor (beta chain) sequence. Its cognate antigen is unknown. This CDR3 region has 15 residues. The germline gives CDR1 MNHNS, CDR2 SASEGT. V shed 8 bases, J shed 2 bases, and the junction held 8 bases outside the gene matches. The source material, RNA transcripts, was used to amplify TCR beta CDR3 regions. First-round RT-PCR with HTBI primers amplified the TCR CDR3 region. MiXCR, run by TCRdb on the multiplex PCR reads, gives a single entry per CDR3 protein. Altogether some 500,000 distinct CDR3 sequences are present, approximately 14% being singletons, with the ten largest covering less than 20%. This sample stems from a study of T cells in Graves' hyperthyroidism and ophthalmopathy. Study-wide results and caveats: Stable hyperthyroidism was told apart from ophthalmopathy by a model built on 13 V-J features. Ophthalmopathy was model-predicted a median roughly 6.2 months pre-onset.

The sample taken for sequencing was blood. The J gene is TRBJ2-1, the V gene TRBV6-1; 8 nucleotides agree with TRBD2. The origin of this receptor is a woman aged 18-29 years with Graves' hyperthyroidism. Written as DNA, the CDR3 is TGTGCCAGCCACAGCGGGAGAAGGGCCTACAATGAGCAGTTCTTC. It yields the protein CASHSGRRAYNEQFF.